These 15 T cell receptor beta chains came from one sample sequenced in a study of T cell clones after liver transplantation. Assay: immunoSEQ multiplex PCR; the TCRdb copy retains only in-frame clones and omits some. This table has 75,000 to 95,000 clones, less than 90% appearing once. The sample here was CD4+ T cells from blood, taken about 50 months after liver transplant. The receptors were gathered from a human patient who received a liver transplant. A share of the T cells may be of graft donor origin.

DNA for the CDR3: TGTGCCAGTAGGGACCAAGGACAGGGAGGCGCTGAAGCTTTCTTT. It is translated as CASRDQGQGGAEAFF. V is TRBV19 and J is TRBJ1-1; 8 positions agree with TRBD1. Germline trimming cut 6 bases from V and 6 bases from J; bases unmatched to any gene: 12. Germline V gene data show CDR1 as LNHDA and CDR2 as SQIVND (reference sequence). The CDR3 length is 15 residues.

The chain couples TRBV9 to TRBJ2-1, with a tentative D call TRBD2 (7 bases). Germline loops: CDR1 SGDLS, CDR2 YYNGEE. Trimming pared 0 bases from V and 8 bases from J, leaving 15 bases between. CDR3 length: 15 amino acids. CDR3 DNA: TGTGCCAGCAGCGTAGTGGGGGGGCCTTTGGATGAGCAGTTCTTC. Translation: CASSVVGGPLDEQFF.

This chain joins TRBV11-2 and TRBJ2-7, with 7 positions matching TRBD2. Germline V gives CDR1 SGHAT, CDR2 FQNNGV. The CDR3 is made up of 13 amino acids. V dropped 5 bases and J dropped 7; count of bases not matched to a gene: 8. The CDR3 DNA sequence: TGTGCCAGCAGCCCGACTAGCTTGGGGGAGCAGTACTTC. Residues: CASSPTSLGEQYF.

This sequence joins TRBV4-1 and TRBJ1-1; D gene ambiguous. Germline CDR1 is MGHRA and CDR2 is YSYEKL. This CDR3 comprises 14 residues. The ends were cut back, 0 bases at V and 1 base at J, with 6 bases in the middle. The CDR3 sequence: CASSQERRNTEAFF. The CDR3 bases are TGCGCCAGCAGCCAAGAAAGGAGGAACACTGAAGCTTTCTTT.

This sequence joins TRBV6-6 and TRBJ2-7; unclear D gene. Germline CDR1 MNHNY, CDR2 SVGAGI (reference sequence). This CDR3 is built from 10 residues. Trimming pared 7 bases from V and 5 bases from J, leaving 6 bases between. The CDR3 DNA reads as TGTGCCAGCAAAAGGGACGAGCAGTACTTC. Protein sequence: CASKRDEQYF.

The chain is built from TRBV4-3 and TRBJ2-7, with TRBD2 as a possible D gene (5 bases). The CDR3 has 15 amino acids. Germline-derived CDR1 and CDR2 are LGHNA and YSLEER. Trimming removed 0 bases at V and 3 bases at J, with 12 bases between. The CDR3 is CASSQDPSGIYEQYF. In DNA form, the CDR3 reads TGCGCCAGCAGCCAAGATCCATCCGGGATCTACGAGCAGTACTTC.

The chain joins TRBV4-2 to TRBJ1-4; TRBD1 aligns across 7 bases. Trimming at V came to 1 base and at J to 6 bases, leaving 5 bases not matched to a gene. CDR3 size: 15 residues. Germline CDR1 reads LGHNA; CDR2 reads YNFKEQ. CDR3 sequence reads: CASSQVTGLYEKLFF. Written as DNA, the CDR3 is TGTGCCAGCAGCCAAGTGACAGGGTTATATGAAAAACTGTTTTTT.

The gene calls are TRBV27 and TRBJ2-3; weak D call: TRBD1 (5 bases). The V end was cut by 0 bases, the J end by 5 bases, with 9 bases between. The CDR3 spans 14 residues. Per the germline V gene, CDR1 is MNHEY and CDR2 is SMNVEV (reference sequence). Here the CDR3 DNA reads TGTGCCAGCAGTTTATCCCAGGGAATAGATACGCAGTATTTT. Translated, it gives CASSLSQGIDTQYF.

The chain is built from TRBV29-1 and TRBJ2-7; D possibly corresponds to TRBD2 (6 bases). V was trimmed by 7 bases and J by 2 bases, leaving 18 bases between them. The CDR3 consists of 14 residues. Germline-derived CDR1 and CDR2 are SQVTM and ANQGSEA. Written as DNA, the CDR3 is TGCAGCGCGGCCGCGGGTGGGGGGACCTACGAGCAGTACTTC. It specifies CSAAAGGGTYEQYF.

The rearrangement joins TRBV27 to TRBJ1-6; D ambiguous. Trimming took off 7 bases at V and 7 bases at J, with 8 bases between the two ends. The germline V gene has CDR1 MNHEY and CDR2 SMNVEV (reference sequence). The CDR3 totals 12 residues. CDR3 sequence: CASKDPNSPLHF. The CDR3 nucleotides read TGTGCCAGCAAAGATCCAAATTCACCCCTCCACTTT.

The chain recombines TRBV7-9 with TRBJ2-1, with 7 bases that match TRBD2. Germline CDR1 and CDR2: SEHNR and FQNEAQ (reference sequence). CDR3 length: 15 residues. Losses at the gene ends were 0 bases for V and 7 bases for J; bases not matched to a gene: 6. In DNA, the CDR3 is TGTGCCAGCAGCTTAGCGGGAGGGCATATAAATGAGCAGTTCTTC. This translates into CASSLAGGHINEQFF.

DNA for the CDR3: TGTGCCAGCAGGGTTCCGGTACAGGGACCAGCCAAAAACATTCAGTACTTC. This translates into CASRVPVQGPAKNIQYF. The chain links TRBV21-1 to TRBJ2-4; the table names TRBD1, a call not compared with the DNA. TRBV21-1 is noted as a pseudogene. This CDR3 has 17 residues.

The genes are TRBV9 and TRBJ1-4; tentative D call: TRBD1 (5 bases). Per germline, CDR1 SGDLS and CDR2 YYNGEE. This CDR3 spans 14 amino acids. V lost 4 bases and J lost 12, with 19 bases in between. In nucleotides, the CDR3 is TGTGCCAGCAGCCCGGCGGGGCTTCGTGGCGAACTGTTTTTT. Translated: CASSPAGLRGELFF. The entire variable domain, with the rest obtained from reference TRBV9 and TRBJ1-4, is as follows: DSGVTQTPKHLITATGQRVTLRCSPRSGDLSVYWYQQSLDQGLQFLIQYYNGEERAKGNILERFSAQQFPDLHSELNLSSLELGDSALYFCASSPAGLRGELFFGSGTQLSVL.

The gene calls are TRBV30 and TRBJ2-3; the match to TRBD2 covers 12 bases. The J segment lost 5 bases and the V segment lost 3 bases, leaving 6 bases of the junction unmatched. CDR1 and CDR2 (germline): GTSNPN, SVGIG (reference sequence). This CDR3 has 15 amino acids. The CDR3 nucleotides are TGTGCCTGGAGCGGACTAGCGGGATGGAAAGATACGCAGTATTTT. It codes for CAWSGLAGWKDTQYF. The full variable domain, its missing parts supplied by reference TRBV30 and TRBJ2-3, is SQTIHQWPATLVQPVGSPLSLECTVEGTSNPNLYWYRQAAGRGLQLLFYSVGIGQISSEVPQNLSASRPQDRQFILSSKKLLLSDSGFYLCAWSGLAGWKDTQYFGPGTRLTVL.

This chain connects TRBV28 to TRBJ2-1; no definite D call. V lost 6 bases and J 9 bases, leaving 9 bases between the germline ends. CDR1 and CDR2 from the germline V gene are MDHEN and SYDVKM. The length of the CDR3 is 11 residues. The CDR3 coding sequence is TGTGCCAGCAGAAGCTTTGGTGAGCAGTTCTTC. Translating gives CASRSFGEQFF.